This is a list of T cell receptor beta chains from one sample in a study of T cells in Graves' hyperthyroidism and ophthalmopathy. TCRdb passed the multiplex PCR reads through MiXCR, listing each CDR3 protein once. The data contain hundreds of thousands of distinct CDR3 sequences, 20% of them singletons. Sequenced input: blood. All receptors derive from a man aged 40-55 years with Graves' ophthalmopathy. The conserved cysteine and the conserved F or W are not part of the CDR3 here. Each record gives: V gene, CDR3 protein.

>TRBV6-1
ASSPPPRIATLQETQY
>TRBV28
ASSLGRGPYTEAF
>TRBV5-1
ASRGRLAGLETQY
>TRBV10-3
AISARGYGYT
>TRBV9
ASSVGTSATYEQY
>TRBV7-2
ASSPGLAGEYTQY
>TRBV6-1
ASSEGYQETQY
>TRBV7-2
ASSPLLAGGGRETQY
>TRBV12-3/TRBV12-4
ASSLDGNPHGYT
>TRBV30
AWSGRLQRGTEAF
>TRBV30
AWSPDGTNQPQH
>TRBV4-1
ASSQEGPQPQH
>TRBV5-1
ASSFWASNTGELF
>TRBV6-1
ASRGLNSGANVLT
>TRBV3-1
ASTIHGELF
>TRBV6-2/TRBV6-3
ASKLTRGSSGNTGELF
>TRBV12-3/TRBV12-4
ASSLSASETQY
>TRBV12-3/TRBV12-4
ASSIGAFRTEAF
>TRBV19
ASSGTRGDGNTIY
>TRBV9
ASSVGGSWNTEAF
>TRBV7-7
ASSLLGADTQY
>TRBV2
ASSDWDASYNEQF
>TRBV25-1
ASSDSRTAGLGEQY
>TRBV7-3
ASSPLDSGYNEQF
>TRBV6-1
ASTDSLGNQPQH
>TRBV5-1
ASSLFPTPNYGYT
>TRBV7-2
ASSLRGDVVGDTQY
>TRBV7-9
TSSLGGRTEAF
>TRBV6-1
ASSDMAFGTDTQY
>TRBV7-9
ASSLVGVHNEQF
>TRBV30
AWSATGGADTQY
>TRBV4-1
ASSQSGRGPRQF
>TRBV20-1
RVPRVGGTEAF
>TRBV7-8
ASSLGWGREQF
>TRBV5-5
ASSSIAAQEKLF
>TRBV20-1
SASPSTGVNIQY
>TRBV3-1
ASSQAYSYEQY
>TRBV27
ATDKEGNSPLH
>TRBV6-5
ASKRQGMPYEQY
>TRBV7-8
ASSPEAVSGELF
>TRBV28
ASRQGLSTDTQY
>TRBV7-3
ASSLREYTEAF
>TRBV19
ASSIWPPGTSYEKLF
>TRBV6-2/TRBV6-3
ASSYAGTSGVYNEQF
>TRBV27
ASSWAGEAYEQY
>TRBV20-1
SPRQGTSTDTQY
>TRBV12-5
ASGGPTPGVREQF
>TRBV5-1
ASSFGGVNTEAF
>TRBV20-1
SARPDRTVRAQH
>TRBV20-1
SARPGYPSGGYEQY